This record concerns one T cell receptor beta chain sequence. The antigen remains undetermined. The sample belongs to a study of T cell responses to AZD1222 COVID-19 vaccine. Profiling relied on immunoSEQ multiplex PCR, and the TCRdb table lists in-frame clones only, not all of them. The sample holds more than 60,000 clones; around 90% are singletons and the top ten take about a quarter. Study results and caveats: A rise in Spike-specific TCR breadth and depth followed two AZD1222 doses.

The CDR3 has 13 amino acids. V was cut by 1 base and J by 5 bases, with 8 bases left in between. Germline CDR1 SEHNR, CDR2 FQNEAQ (reference sequence). The specimen comprised peripheral blood, sampled on day 0 of AZD1222 vaccination. The source of this sequence is an adult in good health. The chain links TRBV7-9 to TRBJ1-2, with D uncertain. The CDR3 protein is CASSLGARYGYTF. DNA of the CDR3: TGTGCCAGCAGCTTAGGGGCCCGGTATGGCTACACCTTC.